The 29 T cell receptor beta chains reported below all come from one sample, sequenced in a study of post-analysis software for immune sequencing data. The antigens these receptors bind are not known. The authors incorporated unique molecular identifiers into the TCR beta cDNA libraries. One entry per CDR3 protein results from TCRdb running MiXCR on the PCR reads. The sample holds about 810,000 distinct CDR3 sequences, about 57% seen once. Study observations and caveats: A handful of TRBV segments were more frequent in patients than controls; TRBV5-6, TRBV5-1 and TRBV20-1 belonged to this group.

The sequencing input was blood. The receptor set was obtained from a girl aged 5-17 years with multiple sclerosis.

In its sample, this clonotype was seen a few times. The J gene is TRBJ2-1, the V gene TRBV20-1, with D possibly being TRBD1 (5 bases). Germline CDR1 and CDR2: DFQATT and SNEGSKA (reference sequence). CDR3 length equals 12 residues. Trimming left V 5 bases short and J 7 bases short, with 12 bases between. CDR3 DNA: TGCAGTGCTCCGACAGCCATGAATGAGCAGTTCTTC. Translating it yields CSAPTAMNEQFF.

The chain joins TRBV29-1 to TRBJ1-2; 7 bases line up with TRBD1. This CDR3 is 13 amino acids long. V shed 3 bases, J shed 8 bases, and the junction held 9 bases outside the gene matches. Germline V CDR1 and CDR2: SQVTM, ANQGSEA. DNA of the CDR3: TGCAGCGTTGAGGTTTACAGGGGCGGCGGCTACACCTTC. Translating it yields CSVEVYRGGGYTF.

The chain recombines TRBV20-1 with TRBJ2-1, with 7 nucleotides matching TRBD2. The CDR3 covers 15 residues. Germline V gene data show CDR1 as DFQATT and CDR2 as SNEGSKA (reference sequence). V was pared by 0 bases and J by 9 bases, with 11 bases of the junction left unmatched. CDR3 coding DNA: TGCAGTGCTAGAGACCCAGCGGGACCCCCCACTGAGCAGTTCTTC. It translates to CSARDPAGPPTEQFF.

This clonotype was counted between two and nine times. The gene calls are TRBV20-1 and TRBJ2-3; D is undetermined. Germline CDR1 and CDR2: DFQATT and SNEGSKA (reference sequence). The CDR3 runs 13 residues. V was trimmed by 1 base and J by 2 bases, leaving 7 bases between them. Written as DNA, the CDR3 is TGCAGTGCTAGAGCTAGAAACACAGATACGCAGTATTTT. It codes for CSARARNTDTQYF.

This clonotype was seen a few times. The chain links TRBV29-1 to TRBJ2-1, with TRBD2 identical over 13 bases. V lost 4 bases and J lost 9; bases outside the gene matches: 9. From germline, CDR1 is SQVTM and CDR2 ANQGSEA. This CDR3 contains 15 residues. The CDR3 DNA follows: TGCAGCGTTGGGGGGACTAGCGGGGATATCCGTGAGCAGTTCTTC. Residues: CSVGGTSGDIREQFF.

This chain joins TRBV7-9 and TRBJ2-1, with TRBD2 as a possible D gene (5 bases). The CDR3 loop spans 13 amino acids. Trimming took 5 bases from V and 7 from J, leaving 12 bases between them. The V gene's germline CDR1 is SEHNR and CDR2 FQNEAQ (reference sequence). In nucleotides, the CDR3 is TGTGCCAGCAGCCCCCCCCCGGGGAATGAGCAGTTCTTC. This encodes CASSPPPGNEQFF. The full variable domain, in which reference TRBV7-9 and TRBJ2-1 provide the parts outside the CDR3, is DTGVSQNPRHKITKRGQNVTFRCDPISEHNRLYWYRQTLGQGPEFLTYFQNEAQLEKSRLLSDRFSAERPKGSFSTLEIQRTEQGDSAMYLCASSPPPGNEQFFGPGTRLTVL.

Only a few counts were recorded for this clonotype. The chain recombines TRBV12-3 or TRBV12-4 with TRBJ2-2; weak D call: TRBD2 (5 bases). Trimming shortened V by 3 bases and J by 3 bases, and 11 bases separated the two germline ends. This CDR3 region has 15 residues. CDR3 nucleotide sequence: TGTGCCAGCAGTTTCTTCCTAGCATACACCGGGGAGCTGTTTTTT. Its translation is CASSFFLAYTGELFF.

A few counts support this clonotype. The chain joins TRBV29-1 to TRBJ2-7; TRBD1 is a possible D gene (6 bases). Germline V gene lookup returns CDR1 SQVTM and CDR2 ANQGSEA. The CDR3 spans 14 residues. V lost 4 bases and J lost 5, with 18 bases in between. CDR3 DNA: TGCAGCGTTGGTTACAGGGCGAAACCCCACGAGCAGTACTTC. Protein: CSVGYRAKPHEQYF.

The chain joins TRBV3-1 to TRBJ2-5; D is unresolved. Germline lookup yields CDR1 LGHDT and CDR2 YNNKEL (reference sequence). V was cut by 1 base and J by 5 bases, with 11 bases left in between. This CDR3 spans 14 amino acids. The CDR3 loop reads CASSQVLSWETQYF. In DNA form, the CDR3 reads TGTGCCAGCAGCCAAGTTCTTAGTTGGGAGACCCAGTACTTC.

The chain carries TRBV20-1 and TRBJ2-5; no firm D call. CDR3 length: 15 residues. Per the germline V gene, CDR1 is DFQATT and CDR2 is SNEGSKA (reference sequence). The germline V and J ends were trimmed by 3 bases and 2 bases, with 16 bases remaining between them. The CDR3 DNA reads as TGCAGTGCTAGGAAGCCGGGTAACTTACAAGAGACCCAGTACTTC. Protein sequence: CSARKPGNLQETQYF.

The J gene is TRBJ2-1, the V gene TRBV5-1; TRBD2 matches at 12 bases. From germline, CDR1 is SGHRS and CDR2 YFSETQ. This CDR3 is built from 15 residues. Unmatched junction bases numbered 4, after V lost 5 bases and J lost 4 bases. CDR3 protein: CASRLLAGGYNEQFF. CDR3 sequence (DNA): TGCGCCAGCAGGCTACTAGCGGGGGGATACAATGAGCAGTTCTTC.

This clonotype has a single count. The chain employs TRBV5-4 and TRBJ2-1; TRBD2 is a possible D gene (6 bases). CDR3 length: 12 amino acids. The germline V gene has CDR1 SGHNT and CDR2 YYREEE (reference sequence). Trimming took 4 bases from V and 13 from J, leaving 15 bases between them. DNA of the CDR3: TGTGCCAGCAGCCTAAGGGAGGAGGGCCAGTTCTTC. Its translation: CASSLREEGQFF.

The chain joins TRBV15 to TRBJ1-4; D gene ambiguous. V was trimmed by 1 base and J by 8 bases, leaving 20 bases between them. The CDR3 extends over 17 amino acids. Germline values: CDR1 LNHNV, CDR2 YYDKDF (reference sequence). CDR3 nucleotide sequence: TGTGCCACCAGCAGAGTAACGGGGATTAGAAGTGGGGAAAAACTGTTTTTT. Translation: CATSRVTGIRSGEKLFF.

V and J are TRBV18 and TRBJ2-7; D possibly corresponds to TRBD1 (5 bases). The V end lost 0 bases, the J end lost 0 bases, and 9 bases lay between the germline ends. Per germline, CDR1 KGHSH and CDR2 LQKENI. The CDR3 spans 15 residues. CDR3 sequence: CASSPPSGYSYEQYF. The CDR3 DNA is TGTGCCAGCTCACCACCATCAGGGTACTCCTACGAGCAGTACTTC.

This chain connects TRBV20-1 to TRBJ2-4, with 7 bases identical to TRBD1. V gave up 6 bases and J gave up 7 bases; unmatched junction bases: 15. The CDR3 contains 15 residues. Germline assignment: CDR1 DFQATT and CDR2 SNEGSKA (reference sequence). The CDR3 spells CSATPRDRFFNIQYF. The DNA for the CDR3 is TGCAGTGCCACCCCTCGGGACAGATTTTTCAACATTCAGTACTTC.

The rearrangement links TRBV29-1 to TRBJ2-7; the D is unclear. The CDR3 is 12 residues long. Germline values: CDR1 SQVTM, CDR2 ANQGSEA. The ends were cut back, 6 bases at V and 0 bases at J, with 9 bases in the middle. CDR3 bases: TGCAGCGTCTGGGGAAGCTCCTACGAGCAGTACTTC. This translates into CSVWGSSYEQYF.

This clonotype has just a few counts. The chain recombines TRBV29-1 with TRBJ2-1; D might be TRBD1 or TRBD2, each matching 5 bases. The length of the CDR3 is 15 residues. Germline-derived CDR1 and CDR2 are SQVTM and ANQGSEA. Trimming stripped 5 bases from V and 2 bases from J, with 16 bases between. The CDR3: CSVHGIREAYNEQFF. The CDR3 DNA follows: TGCAGCGTTCACGGGATCAGGGAAGCCTACAATGAGCAGTTCTTC.

V usage is TRBV6-5 and J usage is TRBJ2-5, with D hard to call. Germline V gene lookup returns CDR1 MNHEY and CDR2 SVGAGI. The CDR3 is made up of 15 amino acids. The ends were cut back, 4 bases at V and 5 bases at J, with 17 bases in the middle. The CDR3 DNA is TGTGCCAGCAGTTTGCGCCCGCCGCTGGGGGAGACCCAGTACTTC. The encoded protein is CASSLRPPLGETQYF.

This rearrangement joins TRBV20-1 to TRBJ1-2, with 8 bases fitting TRBD1. With 6 bases clipped from V and 4 bases from J, the junction kept 16 bases outside the gene matches. The CDR3 runs to 16 residues. The germline V gene has CDR1 DFQATT and CDR2 SNEGSKA (reference sequence). CDR3 sequence (DNA): TGCAGTGCCCTAGTGATAGGACAGGGAGGAGGCTATGGCTACACCTTC. Amino acids: CSALVIGQGGGYGYTF.

The chain is built from TRBV5-1 and TRBJ2-4, with D perhaps matching TRBD1 (6 bases). Per the germline V gene, CDR1 is SGHRS and CDR2 is YFSETQ. This CDR3 contains 15 residues. V was shortened by 2 bases and J by 8 bases, with 17 bases between the two germline ends. The CDR3 sequence: CASSLSGTSRDIQYF. The CDR3 nucleotides are TGCGCCAGCAGCTTATCCGGGACATCCAGGGACATTCAGTACTTC.

This clonotype showed up just a few times. This chain connects TRBV12-3 or TRBV12-4 to TRBJ2-1; TRBD1 matches at 10 bases. This CDR3 region has 16 residues. V lost 6 bases to trimming and J lost 2 bases; unmatched junction nucleotides: 7. For the CDR3, the DNA is TGTGCCAGCAGGCCTACCGGGACAGGGGCCTACAATGAGCAGTTCTTC. Translated: CASRPTGTGAYNEQFF.

This clonotype was seen a handful of times. This chain connects TRBV10-3 to TRBJ2-3, with 9 bases identical to TRBD1. Losses at the gene ends were 10 bases for V and 3 bases for J; bases not matched to a gene: 5. The germline gives CDR1 ENHRY, CDR2 SYGVKD. This CDR3 is 13 amino acids long. DNA of the CDR3: TGTGCCACCCGGGACAGGGAAACAGATACGCAGTATTTT. This codes for CATRDRETDTQYF.

There are a few counts of this clonotype. The V gene is TRBV20-1, the J gene TRBJ2-4; a possible D gene is TRBD2 (6 bases). The DNA matches TRBJ2-7 better at its end, which makes the J call doubtful. CDR3 length: 15 amino acids. The germline CDR1 and CDR2 sequences are DFQATT and SNEGSKA (reference sequence). The CDR3 protein is CSARDSSETFYEQYF. Here the CDR3 DNA reads TGCAGTGCTAGAGATTCTAGCGAGACCTTCTACGAGCAGTACTTC.

The chain recombines TRBV29-1 with TRBJ1-1; a possible D gene is TRBD1 (5 bases). CDR1 SQVTM and CDR2 ANQGSEA come from the germline V gene. V lost 7 bases and J 3 bases, leaving 12 bases between the germline ends. The CDR3 has 12 residues. CDR3 residues: CSAGAWDTEAFF. CDR3 coding DNA: TGCAGCGCTGGGGCGTGGGACACTGAAGCTTTCTTT.

This clonotype was observed once. V usage is TRBV20-1 and J usage is TRBJ1-1; D remains ambiguous. The CDR3 has 12 residues. Germline assignment: CDR1 DFQATT and CDR2 SNEGSKA (reference sequence). V gave up 6 bases and J gave up 4 bases, with 12 bases separating them. The CDR3 nucleotides read TGCAGTGCAAGATCCCGGGTCACTGAAGCTTTCTTT. It codes for CSARSRVTEAFF.

The chain carries TRBV25-1 and TRBJ1-4; D is uncertain. V shed 2 bases and J shed 0 bases, with 7 bases lying between them. This CDR3 contains 15 residues. From germline, CDR1 is MGHDK and CDR2 SYGVNS. This CDR3 is CASSELGTTNEKLFF. The CDR3 nucleotides are TGTGCCAGCAGTGAACTAGGGACAACTAATGAAAAACTGTTTTTT.

The CDR3 sequence: CASSSTSGSFPDTQYF. The CDR3 DNA follows: TGCGCCAGCAGTTCAACTAGCGGGAGTTTTCCAGATACGCAGTATTTT. The chain links TRBV5-1 to TRBJ2-3; 11 bases map to TRBD2. There are 16 residues in the CDR3. CDR1 and CDR2 (germline): SGHRS, YFSETQ. J gave up 4 bases and V 5 bases, and 9 bases lay outside the gene matches.

This clonotype has a handful of counts. This rearrangement joins TRBV5-1 to TRBJ2-5; 10 bases align to TRBD1. The closer fit of TRBJ2-7 to the DNA end suggests the J call may be wrong. The V gene's germline CDR1 is SGHRS and CDR2 YFSETQ. This CDR3 is 15 amino acids long. DNA for the CDR3: TGCGCCAGCAGCGGGCGGACAGGGGGTCGGAACGAGCAGTACTTC. As protein: CASSGRTGGRNEQYF.

V and J are TRBV5-1 and TRBJ2-3; weak D call: TRBD2 (5 bases). The CDR3 spans 13 residues. Trimming stripped 0 bases from V and 6 bases from J, with 8 bases between. Germline lookup yields CDR1 SGHRS and CDR2 YFSETQ. CDR3 protein: CASSLGETDTQYF. The CDR3 coding sequence is TGCGCCAGCAGCTTGGGGGAGACCGATACGCAGTATTTT.